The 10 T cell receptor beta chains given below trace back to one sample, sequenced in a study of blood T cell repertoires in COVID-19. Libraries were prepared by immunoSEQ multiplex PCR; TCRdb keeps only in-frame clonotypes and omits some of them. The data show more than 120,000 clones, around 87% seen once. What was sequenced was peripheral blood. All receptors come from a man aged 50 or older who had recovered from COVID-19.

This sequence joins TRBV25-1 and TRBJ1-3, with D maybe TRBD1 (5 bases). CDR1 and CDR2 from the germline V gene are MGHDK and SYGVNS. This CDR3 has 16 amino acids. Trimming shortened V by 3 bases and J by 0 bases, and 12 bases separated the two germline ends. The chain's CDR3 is CASSDRQGHSGNTIYF. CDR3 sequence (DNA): TGTGCCAGCAGTGATCGTCAGGGCCACTCTGGAAACACCATATATTTT. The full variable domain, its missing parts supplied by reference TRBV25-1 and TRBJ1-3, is EADIYQTPRYLVIGTGKKITLECSQTMGHDKMYWYQQDPGMELHLIHYSYGVNSTEKGDLSSESTVSRIRTEHFPLTLESARPSHTSQYLCASSDRQGHSGNTIYFGEGSWLTVV.

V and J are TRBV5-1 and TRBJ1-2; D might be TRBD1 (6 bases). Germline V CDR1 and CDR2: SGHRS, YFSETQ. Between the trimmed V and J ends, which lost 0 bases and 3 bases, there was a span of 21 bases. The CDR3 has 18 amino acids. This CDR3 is CASSLGLPGGPSDYGYTF. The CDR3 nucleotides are TGCGCCAGCAGCTTGGGCTTACCGGGGGGCCCTAGTGACTATGGCTACACCTTC.

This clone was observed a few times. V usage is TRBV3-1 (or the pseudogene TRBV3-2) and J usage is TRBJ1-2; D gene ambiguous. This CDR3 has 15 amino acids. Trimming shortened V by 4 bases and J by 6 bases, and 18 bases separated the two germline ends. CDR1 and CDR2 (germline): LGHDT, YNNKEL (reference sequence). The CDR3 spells CASSPRTGKGDGYTF. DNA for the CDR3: TGTGCCAGCAGCCCTCGGACCGGGAAGGGTGATGGCTACACCTTC.

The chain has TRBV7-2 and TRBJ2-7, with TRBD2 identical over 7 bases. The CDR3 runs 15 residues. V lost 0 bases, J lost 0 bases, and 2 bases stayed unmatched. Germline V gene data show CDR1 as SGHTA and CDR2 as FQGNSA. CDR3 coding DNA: TGTGCCAGCAGCTTAGCGGGGGGGAGCTCCTACGAGCAGTACTTC. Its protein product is CASSLAGGSSYEQYF.

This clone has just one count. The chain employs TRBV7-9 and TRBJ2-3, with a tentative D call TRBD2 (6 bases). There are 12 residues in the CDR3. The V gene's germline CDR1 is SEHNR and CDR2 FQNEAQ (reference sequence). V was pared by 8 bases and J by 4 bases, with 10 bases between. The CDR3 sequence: CASSPGADTQYF. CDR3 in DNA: TGTGCCAGCTCCCCGGGGGCAGATACGCAGTATTTT.

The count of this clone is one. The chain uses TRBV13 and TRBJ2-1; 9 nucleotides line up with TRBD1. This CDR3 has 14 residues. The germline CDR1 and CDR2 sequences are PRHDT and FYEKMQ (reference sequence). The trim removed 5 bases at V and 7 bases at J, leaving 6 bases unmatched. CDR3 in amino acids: CASSQRQGENEQFF. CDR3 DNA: TGTGCCAGCAGCCAAAGACAGGGGGAAAATGAGCAGTTCTTC.

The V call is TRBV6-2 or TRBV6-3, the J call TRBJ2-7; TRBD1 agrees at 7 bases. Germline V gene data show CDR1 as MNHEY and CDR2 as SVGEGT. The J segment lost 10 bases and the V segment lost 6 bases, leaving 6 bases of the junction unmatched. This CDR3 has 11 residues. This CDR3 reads CASSLTGVQYF. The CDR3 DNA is TGTGCCAGCAGCCTCACAGGGGTTCAGTACTTC.

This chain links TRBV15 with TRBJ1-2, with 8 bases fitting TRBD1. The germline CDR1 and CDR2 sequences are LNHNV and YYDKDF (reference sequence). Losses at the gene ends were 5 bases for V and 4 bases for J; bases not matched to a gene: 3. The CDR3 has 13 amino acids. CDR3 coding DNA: TGTGCCACCAGCTTCGGACAGGGCTATGGCTACACCTTC. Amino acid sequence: CATSFGQGYGYTF. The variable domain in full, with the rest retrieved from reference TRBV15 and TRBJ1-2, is DAMVIQNPRYQVTQFGKPVTLSCSQTLNHNVMYWYQQKSSQAPKLLFHYYDKDFNNEADTPDNFQSRRPNTSFCFLDIRSPGLGDTAMYLCATSFGQGYGYTFGSGTRLTVV.

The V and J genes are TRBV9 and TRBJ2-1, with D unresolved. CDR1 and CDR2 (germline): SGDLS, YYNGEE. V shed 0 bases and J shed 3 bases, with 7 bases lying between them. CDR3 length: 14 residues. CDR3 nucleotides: TGTGCCAGCAGCGTAGTGGTCAGCTACAATGAGCAGTTCTTC. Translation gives CASSVVVSYNEQFF.

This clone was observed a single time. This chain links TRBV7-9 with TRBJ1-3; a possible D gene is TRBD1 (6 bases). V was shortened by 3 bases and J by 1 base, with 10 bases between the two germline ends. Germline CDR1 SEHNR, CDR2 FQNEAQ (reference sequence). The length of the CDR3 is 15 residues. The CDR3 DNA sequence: TGTGCCAGCAGCTTCTCCGGGACATCTGGAAACACCATATATTTT. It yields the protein CASSFSGTSGNTIYF.